This entry concerns a single T cell receptor (beta chain). The antigen remains unidentified. The source of the sample is a study of T cell responses to AZD1222 COVID-19 vaccine. General study results and limits: Only 5 or 6 people who got AZD1222 tested seropositive at baseline. Clonal diversity may have been underestimated, and the donors were mostly white British, with more females than males. Repertoire sampling was restricted to post-peak T cell response timepoints.

This CDR3 is 17 amino acids long. In germline, CDR1 is LGHNA, CDR2 YNFKEQ. Trimming took 1 base from V and 0 from J, leaving 14 bases between them. Measured with immunoSEQ multiplex PCR; TCRdb has only the in-frame clones, and not every one. The data contain 140,000 or so clones, approximately 90% of them seen just once; the ten biggest clones take up roughly 1.7%. This clonotype was sampled from an adult who received the AZD1222 COVID-19 vaccine. The rearrangement links TRBV4-2 to TRBJ2-3, with D possibly called TRBD1 or TRBD2 (5 bases each). The sequencing used peripheral blood, collected 28 days after the second AZD1222 dose. The chain's CDR3 is CASSQARDGTSTDTQYF. The CDR3 DNA is TGTGCCAGCAGCCAAGCACGGGACGGAACTAGCACAGATACGCAGTATTTT.